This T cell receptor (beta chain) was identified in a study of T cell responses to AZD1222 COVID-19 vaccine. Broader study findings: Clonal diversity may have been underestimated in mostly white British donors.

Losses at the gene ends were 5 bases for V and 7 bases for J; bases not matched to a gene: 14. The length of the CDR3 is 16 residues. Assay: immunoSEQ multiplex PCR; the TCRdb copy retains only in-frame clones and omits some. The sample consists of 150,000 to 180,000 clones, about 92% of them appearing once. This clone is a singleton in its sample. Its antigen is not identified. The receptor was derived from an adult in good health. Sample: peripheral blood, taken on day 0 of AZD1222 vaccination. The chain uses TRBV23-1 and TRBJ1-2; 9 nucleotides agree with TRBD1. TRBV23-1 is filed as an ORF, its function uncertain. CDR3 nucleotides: TGCGCCAGCAGTTCCCCGCCTCAACAGGGGGCTTCTGGCTACACCTTC. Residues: CASSSPPQQGASGYTF.